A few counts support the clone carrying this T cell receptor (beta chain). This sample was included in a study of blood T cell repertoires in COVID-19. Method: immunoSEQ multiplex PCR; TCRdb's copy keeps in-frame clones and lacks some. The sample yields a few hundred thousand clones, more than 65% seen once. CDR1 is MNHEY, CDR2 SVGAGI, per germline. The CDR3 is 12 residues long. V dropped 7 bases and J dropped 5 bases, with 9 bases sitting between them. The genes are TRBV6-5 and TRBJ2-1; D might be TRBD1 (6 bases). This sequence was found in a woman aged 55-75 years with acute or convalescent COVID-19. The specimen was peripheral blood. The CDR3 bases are TGTGCCAGCAAAGACAGGAACAATGAGCAGTTCTTC. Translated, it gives CASKDRNNEQFF.